This T cell receptor (beta chain) was captured by sequencing in a study of T cell clones after liver transplantation. Study-level information: Apart from a few HCV-positive recipients, transplants were for non-autoimmune, non-viral reasons. Patients counted as tolerant after at least one year off all immunosuppression, enzymes not exceeding twice normal.

Whole-study findings and limits: These preliminary findings come from unstandardized post-transplant sampling times. Graft donor-reactive T cells may have migrated into the graft rather than being deleted.

A note on this clone: Its antigen is undetermined.

Measured with immunoSEQ multiplex PCR; TCRdb has only the in-frame clones, and not every one. In the table there are about 8,900 clones, about 72% of which are singletons. The CDR3 totals 16 residues. The chain employs TRBV21-1 and TRBJ1-2; TRBD1, the table's D call, lacks a check against the DNA. TRBV21-1 is flagged as a pseudogene. The source is a human patient who received a liver transplant. T cells may partly derive from the graft donor. This material consisted of CD8+ T cells from blood, taken at the approximately 16-month timepoint. The CDR3 sequence is CASQPGQGVPFYGYTF. The CDR3 region has the DNA TGTGCCAGTCAACCGGGACAGGGTGTCCCCTTCTATGGCTACACCTTC.